The T cell receptor beta chain described here comes from a study of breast tumors, draining lymph nodes, adjacent tissues. Study findings and constraints: Tumor TCR diversity was below lymph nodes but above nontumor tissue. Most tumor T cells seemingly derive from lymph node, then expand in tumor.

Many counts were recorded for this clonotype. What it binds is unknown. Via MiXCR, TCRdb re-called the multiplex PCR reads, giving one row per CDR3 protein. The sample carries 200,000 to 250,000 distinct CDR3 sequences, less than 40% recorded once. Breast cancer patients provided tissue from their axillary draining lymph nodes. V lost 0 bases to trimming and J lost 8 bases, with 8 bases between them. The CDR3 length is 13 residues. Germline V CDR1 and CDR2: DFQATT, SNEGSKA (reference sequence). Sequences were obtained from axillary lymph node tissue. J is TRBJ1-6 and V is TRBV20-1; TRBD1 is a possible D gene (5 bases). This clonotype was sampled from a female donor with breast cancer. Some clones in this sample may be carry-over from other donors' samples. The CDR3 loop reads CSARDSGHSPLHF. In DNA form, the CDR3 reads TGCAGTGCTAGAGATTCGGGGCATTCACCCCTCCACTTT.